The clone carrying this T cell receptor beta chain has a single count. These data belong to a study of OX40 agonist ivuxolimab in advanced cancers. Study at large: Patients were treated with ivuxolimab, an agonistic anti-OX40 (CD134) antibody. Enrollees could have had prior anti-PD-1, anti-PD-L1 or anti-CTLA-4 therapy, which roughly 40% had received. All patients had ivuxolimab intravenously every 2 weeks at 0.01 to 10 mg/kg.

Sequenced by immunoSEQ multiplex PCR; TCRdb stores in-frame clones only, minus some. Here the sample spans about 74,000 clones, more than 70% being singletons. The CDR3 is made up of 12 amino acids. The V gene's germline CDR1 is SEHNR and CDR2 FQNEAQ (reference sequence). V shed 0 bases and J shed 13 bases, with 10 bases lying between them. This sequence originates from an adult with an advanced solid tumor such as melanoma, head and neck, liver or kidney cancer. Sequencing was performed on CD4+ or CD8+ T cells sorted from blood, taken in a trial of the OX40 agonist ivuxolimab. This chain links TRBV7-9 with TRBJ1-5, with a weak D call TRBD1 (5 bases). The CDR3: CASSLAAGGQHF. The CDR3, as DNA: TGTGCCAGCAGCTTAGCGGCCGGGGGTCAGCATTTT.